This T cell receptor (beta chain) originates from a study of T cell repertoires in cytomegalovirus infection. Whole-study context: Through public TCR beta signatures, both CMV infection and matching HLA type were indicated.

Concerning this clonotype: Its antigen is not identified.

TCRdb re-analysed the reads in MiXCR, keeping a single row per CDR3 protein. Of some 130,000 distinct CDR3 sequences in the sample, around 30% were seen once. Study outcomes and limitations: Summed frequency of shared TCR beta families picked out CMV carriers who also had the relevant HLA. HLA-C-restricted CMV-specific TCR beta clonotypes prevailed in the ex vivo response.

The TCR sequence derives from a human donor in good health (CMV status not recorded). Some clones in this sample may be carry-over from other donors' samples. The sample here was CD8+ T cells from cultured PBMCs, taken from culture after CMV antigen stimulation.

The CDR3 spells CASSPMVDTGELFF. The CDR3 DNA reads as TGTGCCAGCAGCCCGATGGTGGACACCGGGGAGCTGTTTTTT. The chain is built from TRBV7-9 and TRBJ2-2; D gene unclear. CDR1 and CDR2 (germline): SEHNR, FQNEAQ (reference sequence). This CDR3 has 14 amino acids. V was trimmed by 5 bases and J by 3 bases, leaving 10 bases between them.